This T cell receptor (beta chain) was recovered during a study of beta chain features in type 1 diabetes. Study context: The samples had about 110,000,000 sorted cells examined in all.

Study results and limitations: PCR might show a preference for shorter templates, equally across patients and controls. When Type 1 diabetes patients were examined, their TCRB CDR3s proved moderately but significantly shorter in all four CD4+ subsets.

In the case of this clone: Its antigen remains unknown.

The sequenced template was cDNA made from the entire isolated RNA. Repertoires were generated with immunoSEQ multiplex PCR, while TCRdb's copy carries only in-frame clones and drops some. The table records some 640,000 clones, roughly an eighth of them present only once. The V gene end was trimmed by 3 bases and the J gene end by 2 bases; junction bases not matched to a gene: 2. Germline CDR1 and CDR2: MDHEN and SYDVKM. The CDR3 length is 14 residues. The chain combines TRBV28 with TRBJ2-7, with 9 bases lining up with TRBD2. The specimen was naive CD4+ T cells from blood. The origin of this receptor is a man aged 18 to 30 with type 1 diabetes. The CDR3 protein is CASSFRLAAYEQYF. The CDR3 DNA is TGTGCCAGCAGTTTCCGACTAGCGGCCTACGAGCAGTACTTC.